The clone carrying this TCR beta chain was observed a handful of times. Its specificity is not known. These data belong to a study of vaccination and CD4 T cells after COVID-19. Whole-study context: The study collected post-vaccine samples a median 72 days after dose two, with a range of 14 to 241.

CDR3 size: 15 residues. J gave up 1 base and V 3 bases, and 5 bases lay outside the gene matches. Germline V gives CDR1 MRHNA, CDR2 SNTAGT. The Oncomine TCR Beta short-read assay was what sequenced the DNA obtained from cultured CD4+ T cells. One entry per CDR3 protein, called by TCRdb with MiXCR from the PCR reads. The table lists around 4,500 distinct CDR3 sequences, 50% to 70% of them singletons. Treatment noted: approximately nine-day PBMC culture with coronavirus spike peptide pools or control peptides (ViraFEST assay). Gathering of the CD4+ T cells, from the unexposed donor, took place before the COVID-19 pandemic (2011-2018).

This TCR derives from a human donor in good health. Sequenced sample: CD4+ T cells from blood, cultured in vitro. The V call is TRBV6-4, the J call TRBJ1-1; 7 positions agree with TRBD1. The CDR3 nucleotides read TGTGCCAGCAGTGATTTCCCAGGGGGGAACACTGAAGCTTTCTTT. It specifies CASSDFPGGNTEAFF.